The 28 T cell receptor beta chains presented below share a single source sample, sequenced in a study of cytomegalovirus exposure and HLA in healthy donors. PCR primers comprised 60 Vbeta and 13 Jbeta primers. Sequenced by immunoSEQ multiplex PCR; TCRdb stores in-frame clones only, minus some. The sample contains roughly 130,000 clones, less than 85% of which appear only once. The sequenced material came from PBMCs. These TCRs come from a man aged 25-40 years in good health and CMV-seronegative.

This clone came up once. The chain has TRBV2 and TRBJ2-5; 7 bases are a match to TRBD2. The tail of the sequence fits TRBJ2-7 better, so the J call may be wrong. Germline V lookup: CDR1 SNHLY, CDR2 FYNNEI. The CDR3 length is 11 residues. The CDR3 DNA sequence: TGTGCCAGCAGCCGGACTAGCGAGCAGTACTTC. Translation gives CASSRTSEQYF.

The CDR3 loop is CASSTGQTRELTQYF. CDR3 bases: TGCGCCAGCAGCACGGGACAGACACGAGAGCTGACCCAGTACTTC. V usage is TRBV5-1 and J usage is TRBJ2-5; the match to TRBD1 covers 7 bases. Germline V lookup: CDR1 SGHRS, CDR2 YFSETQ. This CDR3 is built from 15 residues. The V gene end was trimmed by 4 bases and the J gene end by 7 bases; junction bases not matched to a gene: 13. The full variable domain, completed using reference TRBV5-1 and TRBJ2-5, is KAGVTQTPRYLIKTRGQQVTLSCSPISGHRSVSWYQQTPGQGLQFLFEYFSETQRNKGNFPGRFSGRQFSNSRSEMNVSTLELGDSALYLCASSTGQTRELTQYFGPGTRLLVL.

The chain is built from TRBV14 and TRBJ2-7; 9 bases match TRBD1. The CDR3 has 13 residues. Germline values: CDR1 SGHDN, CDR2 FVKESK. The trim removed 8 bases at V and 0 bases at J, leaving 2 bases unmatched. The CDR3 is CASDRGSSYEQYF. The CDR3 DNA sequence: TGTGCCAGCGACAGGGGGAGCTCCTACGAGCAGTACTTC.

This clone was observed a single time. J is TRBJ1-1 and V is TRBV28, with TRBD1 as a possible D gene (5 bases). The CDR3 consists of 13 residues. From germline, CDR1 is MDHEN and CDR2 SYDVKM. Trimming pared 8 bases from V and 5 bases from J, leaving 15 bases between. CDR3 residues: CASGGGRRTEAFF. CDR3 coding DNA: TGTGCCAGCGGGGGGGGACGCCGTACTGAAGCTTTCTTT.

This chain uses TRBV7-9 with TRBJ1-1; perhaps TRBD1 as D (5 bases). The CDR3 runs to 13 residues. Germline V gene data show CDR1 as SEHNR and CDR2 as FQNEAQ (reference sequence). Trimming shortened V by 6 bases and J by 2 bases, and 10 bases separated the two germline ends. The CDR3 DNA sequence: TGTGCCAGCAGTACAGGAGTAAACACTGAAGCTTTCTTT. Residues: CASSTGVNTEAFF.

The CDR3 DNA reads as TGCGCCAGCAGCCCGGGGTGGGCACGTTCCGATAATTCACCCCTCCACTTT. Protein sequence: CASSPGWARSDNSPLHF. This sequence joins TRBV5-1 and TRBJ1-6; D is unresolved. CDR3 length: 17 amino acids. Trimming pared 4 bases from V and 5 bases from J, leaving 19 bases between. Germline V gene lookup returns CDR1 SGHRS and CDR2 YFSETQ.

The CDR3 sequence is CASSWLAGGGETQYF. The CDR3 coding sequence is TGCGCCAGCAGCTGGCTAGCGGGAGGAGGGGAGACCCAGTACTTC. This chain links TRBV5-1 with TRBJ2-5; TRBD2 matches at 11 bases. The CDR3 is made up of 15 amino acids. The ends lost 3 bases at V and 5 bases at J; junction bases unmatched: 6. Germline V gene sequence: CDR1 SGHRS, CDR2 YFSETQ.

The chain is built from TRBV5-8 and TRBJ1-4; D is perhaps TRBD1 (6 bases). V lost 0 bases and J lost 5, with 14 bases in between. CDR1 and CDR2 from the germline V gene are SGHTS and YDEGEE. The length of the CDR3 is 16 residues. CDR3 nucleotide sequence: TGTGCCAGCAGCTTGGCATTCGGACAGATAAATGAAAAACTGTTTTTT. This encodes CASSLAFGQINEKLFF.

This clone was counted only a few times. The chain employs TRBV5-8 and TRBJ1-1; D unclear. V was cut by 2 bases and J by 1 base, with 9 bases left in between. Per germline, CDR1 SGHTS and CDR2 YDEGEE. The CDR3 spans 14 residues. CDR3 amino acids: CASSFLLWNTEAFF. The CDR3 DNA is TGTGCCAGCAGCTTTCTCCTCTGGAACACTGAAGCTTTCTTT.

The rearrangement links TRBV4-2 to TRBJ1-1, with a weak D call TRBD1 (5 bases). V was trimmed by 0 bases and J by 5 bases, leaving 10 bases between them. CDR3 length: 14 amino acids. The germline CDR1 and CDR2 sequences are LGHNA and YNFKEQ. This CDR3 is CASSQDPRDTEAFF. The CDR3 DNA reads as TGTGCCAGCAGCCAAGATCCCAGGGATACTGAAGCTTTCTTT.

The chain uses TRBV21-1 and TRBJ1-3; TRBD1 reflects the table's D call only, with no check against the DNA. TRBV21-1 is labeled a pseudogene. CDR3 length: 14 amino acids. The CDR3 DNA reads TGTGCCAGAACACAGGGGGCGCGTGGAAACACCATATATTTT. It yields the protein CARTQGARGNTIYF.

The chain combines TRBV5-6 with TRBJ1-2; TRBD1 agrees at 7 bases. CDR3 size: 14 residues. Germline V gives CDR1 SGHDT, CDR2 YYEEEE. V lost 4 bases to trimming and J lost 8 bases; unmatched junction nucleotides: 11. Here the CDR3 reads CASSPLTGWYGYTF. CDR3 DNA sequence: TGTGCCAGCAGCCCTTTGACAGGGTGGTACGGCTACACCTTC.

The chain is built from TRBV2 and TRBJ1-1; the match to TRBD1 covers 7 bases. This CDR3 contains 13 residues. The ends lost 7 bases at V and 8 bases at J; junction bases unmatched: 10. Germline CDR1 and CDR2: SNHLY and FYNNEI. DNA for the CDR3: TGTGCCAGCACTGCCAATCTACAGGGGGAAGCTTTCTTT. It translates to CASTANLQGEAFF.

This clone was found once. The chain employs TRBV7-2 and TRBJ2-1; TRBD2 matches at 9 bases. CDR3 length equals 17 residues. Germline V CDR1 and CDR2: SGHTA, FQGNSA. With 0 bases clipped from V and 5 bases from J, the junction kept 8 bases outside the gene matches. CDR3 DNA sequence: TGTGCCAGCAGCTTAGCGGGGCTAGCGGGACAAAACAATGAGCAGTTCTTC. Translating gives CASSLAGLAGQNNEQFF.

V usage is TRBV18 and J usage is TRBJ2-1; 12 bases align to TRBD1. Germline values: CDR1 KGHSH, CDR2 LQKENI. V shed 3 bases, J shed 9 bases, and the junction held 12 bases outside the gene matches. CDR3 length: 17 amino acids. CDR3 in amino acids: CASSPTGTGGAAGEQFF. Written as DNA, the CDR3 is TGTGCCAGCTCACCTACCGGGACAGGGGGCGCGGCGGGTGAGCAGTTCTTC.

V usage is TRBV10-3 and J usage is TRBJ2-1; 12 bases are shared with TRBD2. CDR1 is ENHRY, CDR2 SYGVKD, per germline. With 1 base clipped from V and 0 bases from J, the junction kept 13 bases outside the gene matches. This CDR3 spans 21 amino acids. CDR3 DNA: TGTGCCATCAGTGAGTTTGGGATTGGACTAGCGGGAACGAGCTCCTACAATGAGCAGTTCTTC. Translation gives CAISEFGIGLAGTSSYNEQFF.

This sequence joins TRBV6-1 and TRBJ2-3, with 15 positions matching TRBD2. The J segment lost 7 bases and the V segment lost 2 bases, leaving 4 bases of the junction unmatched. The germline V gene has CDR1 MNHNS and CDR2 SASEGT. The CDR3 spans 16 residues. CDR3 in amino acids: CASSETGTSGRYTQYF. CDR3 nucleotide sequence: TGTGCCAGCAGTGAAACCGGGACTAGCGGGAGGTATACGCAGTATTTT.

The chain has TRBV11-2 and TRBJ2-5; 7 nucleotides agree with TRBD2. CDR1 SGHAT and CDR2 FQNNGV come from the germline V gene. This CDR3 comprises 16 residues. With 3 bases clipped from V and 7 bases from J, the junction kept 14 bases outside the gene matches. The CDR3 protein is CASSFSSGIPVGTQYF. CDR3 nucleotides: TGTGCCAGCAGCTTCTCCAGCGGGATACCTGTTGGGACCCAGTACTTC.

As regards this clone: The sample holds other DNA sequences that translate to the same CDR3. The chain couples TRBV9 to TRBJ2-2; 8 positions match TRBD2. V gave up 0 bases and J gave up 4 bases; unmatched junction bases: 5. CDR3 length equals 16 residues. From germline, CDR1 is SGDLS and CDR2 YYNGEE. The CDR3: CASSVVAGGPTGELFF. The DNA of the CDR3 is TGTGCCAGCAGCGTAGTTGCGGGGGGACCCACCGGGGAGCTGTTTTTT.

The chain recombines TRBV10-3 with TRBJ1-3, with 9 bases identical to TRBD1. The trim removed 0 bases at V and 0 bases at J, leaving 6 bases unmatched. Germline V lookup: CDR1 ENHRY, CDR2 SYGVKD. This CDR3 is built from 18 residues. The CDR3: CAISESWTGASSGNTIYF. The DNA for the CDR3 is TGTGCCATCAGTGAGTCGTGGACAGGGGCCTCCTCTGGAAACACCATATATTTT.

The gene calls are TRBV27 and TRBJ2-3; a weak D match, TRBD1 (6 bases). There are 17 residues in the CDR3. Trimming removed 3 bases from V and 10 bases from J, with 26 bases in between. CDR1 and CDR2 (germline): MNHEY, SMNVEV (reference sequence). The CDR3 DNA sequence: TGTGCCAGCAGTTTTGGGGGCAGATTACTATTCCCCCCCCCGCAGTATTTT. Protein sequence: CASSFGGRLLFPPPQYF.

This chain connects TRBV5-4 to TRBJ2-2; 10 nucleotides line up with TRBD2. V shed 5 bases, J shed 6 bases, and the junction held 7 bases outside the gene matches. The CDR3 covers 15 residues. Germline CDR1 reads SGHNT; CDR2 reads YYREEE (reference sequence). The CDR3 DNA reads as TGTGCCAGCAGTTCCAGCGGGAGGGCTGCCGGGGAGCTGTTTTTT. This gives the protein CASSSSGRAAGELFF. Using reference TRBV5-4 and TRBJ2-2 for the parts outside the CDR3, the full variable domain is ETGVTQSPTHLIKTRGQQVTLRCSSQSGHNTVSWYQQALGQGPQFIFQYYREEENGRGNFPPRFSGLQFPNYSSELNVNALELDDSALYLCASSSSGRAAGELFFGEGSRLTVL.

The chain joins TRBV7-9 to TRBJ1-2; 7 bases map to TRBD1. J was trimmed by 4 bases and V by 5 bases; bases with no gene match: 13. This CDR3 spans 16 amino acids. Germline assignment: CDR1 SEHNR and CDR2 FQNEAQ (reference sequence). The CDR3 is CASSQALQGGLYGYTF. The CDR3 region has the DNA TGTGCCAGCAGCCAGGCCCTCCAGGGGGGACTCTATGGCTACACCTTC.

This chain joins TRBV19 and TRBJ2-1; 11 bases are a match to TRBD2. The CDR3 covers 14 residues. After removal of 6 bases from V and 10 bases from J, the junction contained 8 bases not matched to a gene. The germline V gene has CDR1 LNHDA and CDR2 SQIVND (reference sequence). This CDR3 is CASSPGTSGLEQFF. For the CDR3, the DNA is TGTGCCAGTAGCCCCGGGACTAGCGGTTTGGAGCAGTTCTTC.

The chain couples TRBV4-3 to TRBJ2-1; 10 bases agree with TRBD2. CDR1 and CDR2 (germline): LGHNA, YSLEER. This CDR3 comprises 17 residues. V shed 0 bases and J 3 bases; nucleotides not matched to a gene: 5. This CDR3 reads CASSQDGTSEYYNEQFF. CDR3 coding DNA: TGCGCCAGCAGCCAAGATGGGACTAGCGAATACTACAATGAGCAGTTCTTC.

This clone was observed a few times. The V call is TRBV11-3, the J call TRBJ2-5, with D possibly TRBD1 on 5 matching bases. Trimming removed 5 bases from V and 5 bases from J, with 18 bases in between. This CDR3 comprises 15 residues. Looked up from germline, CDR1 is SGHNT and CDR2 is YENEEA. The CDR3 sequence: CASSQELQAWETQYF. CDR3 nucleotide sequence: TGTGCCAGCAGCCAAGAATTACAGGCTTGGGAGACCCAGTACTTC.

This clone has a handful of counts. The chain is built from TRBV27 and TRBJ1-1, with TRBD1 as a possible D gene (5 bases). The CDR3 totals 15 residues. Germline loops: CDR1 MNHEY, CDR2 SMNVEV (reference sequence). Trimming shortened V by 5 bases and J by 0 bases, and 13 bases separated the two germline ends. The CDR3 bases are TGTGCCAGCAGTCCAAGCACAGGAATGAACACTGAAGCTTTCTTT. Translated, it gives CASSPSTGMNTEAFF.

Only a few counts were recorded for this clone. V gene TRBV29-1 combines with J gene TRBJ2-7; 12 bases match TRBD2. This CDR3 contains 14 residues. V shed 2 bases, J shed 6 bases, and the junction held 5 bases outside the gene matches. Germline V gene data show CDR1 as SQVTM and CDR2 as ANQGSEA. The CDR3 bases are TGCAGCGTTGAACCTAGCGGGGGGGGTGGCGAGCAGTACTTC. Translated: CSVEPSGGGGEQYF.